The entry that follows covers one T cell receptor (beta chain) sequence. This entry is derived from a study of blood T cell repertoires in COVID-19. Turning to the study itself: Some COVID-19 samples were acute and others convalescent; all came from the United States, Italy and Spain. T cells, B-cell-depleted T cells, or PBMCs supplied cDNA or gDNA.

Per the original methods: Reference gene primer amplification yielded estimated nucleated cell counts. Measured with immunoSEQ multiplex PCR; TCRdb has only the in-frame clones, and not every one. D and trimming come from the DNA, and the V and J calls and clone size come from that table. The data contain 180,000 or so clones, over 75% of them singletons. This CDR3 is built from 15 residues. Looked up from germline, CDR1 is SEHNR and CDR2 is FQNEAQ (reference sequence). The junction had 6 bases not matched to a gene; V was cut back by 6 bases and J by 2 bases. The chain uses TRBV7-9 and TRBJ2-2, with 7 bases that match TRBD1. Sequencing was done on a sample of peripheral blood. This receptor was taken from a man aged 60 to 75 with acute or convalescent COVID-19. The CDR3 region is CASRPGTVNTGELFF. DNA of the CDR3: TGTGCCAGCAGGCCCGGGACAGTTAACACCGGGGAGCTGTTTTTT.